Below, 22 T cell receptor beta chains from the same sample are listed, as sequenced in a study of regulatory T cells in long-lasting Graves disease. The time point: newly diagnosed GD, antithyroid drugs for less than 3 months. Scientists built the TCR library using RNA that was extracted from PBMCs. Construction of TCR beta libraries relied on iRepertoire HTBI primers and on Arm-PCR targeting CDR3 regions. TCRdb passed the multiplex PCR reads through MiXCR, listing each CDR3 protein once. The table records a few hundred thousand distinct CDR3 sequences, around 20% of them present only once. The specimen comprised peripheral blood mononuclear cells (PBMCs), sampled at new diagnosis, from a patient treated with antithyroid drugs. The source is a female donor with Graves disease.

This clonotype was detected ten times or more. V and J are TRBV7-8 and TRBJ2-7; 7 bases agree with TRBD2. With 5 bases clipped from V and 0 bases from J, the junction kept 4 bases outside the gene matches. The germline V gene has CDR1 SGHVS and CDR2 FQNEAQ. CDR3 length equals 14 residues. CDR3 amino acids: CASSGRDYSYEQYF. CDR3 nucleotide sequence: TGTGCCAGCAGCGGCCGGGACTACTCCTACGAGCAGTACTTC.

This clonotype occurred a few times. This chain joins TRBV7-6 and TRBJ2-2, with TRBD2 matching 11 bases. The germline V gene encodes CDR1 SGHVS and CDR2 FNYEAQ. The ends lost 4 bases at V and 2 bases at J; junction bases unmatched: 3. CDR3 size: 16 residues. As DNA, the CDR3 is TGTGCCAGCAGCTCGGGGACTAGCGGAAACACCGGGGAGCTGTTTTTT. It specifies CASSSGTSGNTGELFF.

On this clonotype: A read error may account for a junction end that differs from germline. The CDR3 loop is CTSSRRTSSNQPQHF. The CDR3 region has the DNA TGTACCAGCAGTAGACGGACGTCAAGCAATCAGCCCCAGCATTTT. The chain has TRBV2 and TRBJ1-5; D call uncertain. This CDR3 region has 15 residues. Germline lookup yields CDR1 SNHLY and CDR2 FYNNEI.

This clonotype was counted at least ten times. This sequence joins TRBV20-1 and TRBJ2-2; D gene ambiguous. CDR1 is DFQATT, CDR2 SNEGSKA, per germline (reference sequence). This CDR3 has 13 residues. V was shortened by 3 bases and J by 3 bases, with 8 bases between the two germline ends. The CDR3 sequence: CSASRVYTGELFF. The CDR3 nucleotides are TGCAGTGCTAGTCGGGTCTACACCGGGGAGCTGTTTTTT.

This chain joins TRBV20-1 and TRBJ1-2; perhaps TRBD1 as D (5 bases). The germline V and J ends were trimmed by 0 bases and 7 bases, with 12 bases remaining between them. This CDR3 is built from 13 residues. Germline CDR1 reads DFQATT; CDR2 reads SNEGSKA (reference sequence). CDR3 in amino acids: CSAREIGASGYTF. CDR3 nucleotide sequence: TGCAGTGCTAGAGAGATAGGGGCGAGTGGCTACACCTTC.

This clonotype was detected only a few times. The gene calls are TRBV14 and TRBJ1-2; 8 nucleotides align to TRBD1. The CDR3 covers 14 residues. The J segment lost 5 bases and the V segment lost 4 bases, leaving 6 bases of the junction unmatched. Germline V gene lookup returns CDR1 SGHDN and CDR2 FVKESK. CDR3 DNA: TGTGCCAGCAGCCCCTGGACAGGGACTTATGGCTACACCTTC. Translation gives CASSPWTGTYGYTF.

This clonotype was recorded at least ten times. The chain uses TRBV20-1 and TRBJ1-1; no clear D. Trimming took 0 bases from V and 5 from J, leaving 7 bases between them. The length of the CDR3 is 12 residues. CDR1 is DFQATT, CDR2 SNEGSKA, per germline (reference sequence). CDR3 sequence: CSAREGSTEAFF. The CDR3 DNA is TGCAGTGCTAGAGAAGGTTCTACTGAAGCTTTCTTT.

This clonotype was counted ten times or more. The V call is TRBV20-1, the J call TRBJ2-2, with 7 bases identical to TRBD1. V was clipped by 1 base and J by 4 bases; unmatched bases: 6. CDR1 DFQATT and CDR2 SNEGSKA come from the germline V gene (reference sequence). This CDR3 comprises 15 residues. CDR3 DNA sequence: TGCAGTGCTAGAGTATGGGGACAGCTCACCGGGGAGCTGTTTTTT. This encodes CSARVWGQLTGELFF.

This clonotype came up many times. J is TRBJ2-7 and V is TRBV2; 7 nucleotides agree with TRBD2. The CDR3 runs to 15 residues. Germline trimming cut 6 bases from V and 3 bases from J; bases unmatched to any gene: 11. Germline CDR1 is SNHLY and CDR2 is FYNNEI. CDR3 in DNA: TGTGCCAGCAGCGACCTAGCGGAACTTGGCTACGAGCAGTACTTC. Translation gives CASSDLAELGYEQYF.

This sequence joins TRBV20-1 and TRBJ2-3; 11 bases map to TRBD2. The CDR3 has 14 residues. The ends lost 4 bases at V and 2 bases at J; junction bases unmatched: 2. Germline lookup yields CDR1 DFQATT and CDR2 SNEGSKA (reference sequence). CDR3 DNA sequence: TGCAGTGCTACGACTAGCGGGGTCACAGATACGCAGTATTTT. Amino acid sequence: CSATTSGVTDTQYF.

In regard to this clonotype: Since the CDR3 does not end with the conserved phenylalanine or tryptophan, this likely comes from a read error. The gene calls are TRBV18 and TRBJ1-5; TRBD1 matches at 7 bases. Looked up from germline, CDR1 is KGHSH and CDR2 is LQKENI. V trimming: 4 bases; J trimming: 7 bases; junction bases outside the gene matches: 16. The CDR3 is 17 residues long. The CDR3 DNA is TGTGCCAGCTCACGGACTTTACAGGGGATTGAGTCACAGCCCCAGCATTCT. Its protein product is CASSRTLQGIESQPQHS.

This clonotype showed up many times. The rearrangement links TRBV11-2 to TRBJ2-1; no definite D call. CDR3 length equals 13 residues. V was pared by 0 bases and J by 9 bases, with 9 bases between. CDR1 and CDR2 (germline): SGHAT, FQNNGV. The CDR3 here is CASSLEAWGEQFF. In DNA, the CDR3 is TGTGCCAGCAGCTTAGAAGCATGGGGTGAGCAGTTCTTC. The whole variable domain, filled in from reference TRBV11-2 and TRBJ2-1, reads EAGVAQSPRYKIIEKRQSVAFWCNPISGHATLYWYQQILGQGPKLLIQFQNNGVVDDSQLPKDRFSAERLKGVDSTLKIQPAKLEDSAVYLCASSLEAWGEQFFGPGTRLTVL.

This clonotype was found many times. The chain combines TRBV12-3 or TRBV12-4 with TRBJ1-1; D is ambiguous. The CDR3 has 12 residues. Trimming cost V 8 bases and J 5 bases, with 12 bases left between them. CDR3: CASGPKGTEAFF. CDR3 nucleotides: TGTGCCAGCGGTCCCAAAGGTACTGAAGCTTTCTTT.

This clonotype was recorded at least ten times. CDR3 in amino acids: CASSSPPGRNSGANVLTF. The CDR3 DNA reads as TGTGCCAGCAGCTCCCCCCCGGGACGTAACTCTGGGGCCAACGTCCTGACTTTC. This sequence joins TRBV7-9 and TRBJ2-6; either TRBD1 or TRBD2 may supply D (5 bases each). Germline V gene data show CDR1 as SEHNR and CDR2 as FQNEAQ (reference sequence). This CDR3 is 18 amino acids long. Deletions cut 4 bases from V and 0 bases from J, with 16 bases between. The whole variable domain, remainder taken from reference TRBV7-9 and TRBJ2-6, is DTGVSQNPRHKITKRGQNVTFRCDPISEHNRLYWYRQTLGQGPEFLTYFQNEAQLEKSRLLSDRFSAERPKGSFSTLEIQRTEQGDSAMYLCASSSPPGRNSGANVLTFGAGSRLTVL.

This clonotype showed up just once. A read error may be the cause here, since a much bigger clone is one base away. The rearrangement links TRBV14 to TRBJ2-7; D gene ambiguous. Germline V gene sequence: CDR1 SGHDN, CDR2 FVKESK. The CDR3 sequence is 14 residues long. CDR3: CASSHYRRIYKQYF. Here the CDR3 DNA reads TGTGCCAGCAGCCATTACCGCCGGATCTACAAGCAGTACTTC. The full variable domain, completed using reference TRBV14 and TRBJ2-7, is EAGVTQFPSHSVIEKGQTVTLRCDPISGHDNLYWYRRVMGKEIKFLLHFVKESKQDESGMPNNRFLAERTGGTYSTLKVQPAELEDSGVYFCASSHYRRIYKQYFGPGTRLTVT.

In its sample, this clonotype was seen many times. This sequence joins TRBV20-1 and TRBJ2-3; 9 nucleotides agree with TRBD2. The CDR3 runs 14 residues. Trimming cost V 2 bases and J 5 bases; bases outside gene matches: 5. In germline, CDR1 is DFQATT, CDR2 SNEGSKA (reference sequence). The CDR3 DNA reads TGCAGTGCTAGAAGGGGTAGCGGGGGAGATACGCAGTATTTT. Translation gives CSARRGSGGDTQYF.

In its sample, this clonotype was seen many times. V and J are TRBV12-3 or TRBV12-4 and TRBJ1-2; unclear D gene. The CDR3 runs 13 residues. V was cut by 5 bases and J by 4 bases, with 11 bases left in between. In DNA, the CDR3 is TGTGCCAGCAGTCCTTATAAGGGCTATGGCTACACCTTC. This translates into CASSPYKGYGYTF.

The chain couples TRBV7-9 to TRBJ2-1; D is possibly TRBD2 (5 bases). Germline values: CDR1 SEHNR, CDR2 FQNEAQ (reference sequence). The CDR3 sequence is 13 residues long. Trimming cost V 8 bases and J 2 bases, with 10 bases left between them. The CDR3 region is CASDIGTYNEQFF. DNA of the CDR3: TGTGCCAGCGACATCGGGACCTACAATGAGCAGTTCTTC.

This clonotype has just a few counts. This chain uses TRBV19 with TRBJ1-6, with TRBD1 matching over 9 bases. The CDR3 spans 14 residues. Germline V gene lookup returns CDR1 LNHDA and CDR2 SQIVND (reference sequence). V lost 6 bases and J lost 11; bases outside the gene matches: 8. The CDR3 coding sequence is TGTGCCAGTAGACAGGGGGCGTCTTTGACACCCCTCCACTTT. Protein: CASRQGASLTPLHF.

This clonotype was detected many times. The V call is TRBV25-1, the J call TRBJ1-1, with D possibly TRBD1 on 6 matching bases. The CDR3 spans 14 residues. Between the trimmed V and J ends, which lost 6 bases and 1 base, there was a span of 12 bases. Per germline, CDR1 MGHDK and CDR2 SYGVNS. The chain's CDR3 is CASRGGLENTEAFF. CDR3 nucleotide sequence: TGTGCCAGCAGAGGGGGGTTAGAGAACACTGAAGCTTTCTTT.

This chain uses TRBV12-3 or TRBV12-4 with TRBJ2-7; TRBD2 aligns across 8 bases. This CDR3 has 14 residues. After removal of 6 bases from V and 6 bases from J, the junction contained 10 bases not matched to a gene. The CDR3 DNA is TGTGCCAGCAGCAACCTGCGGGGGGCGGGCGAGCAGTACTTC. It translates to CASSNLRGAGEQYF.

Many counts were recorded for this clonotype. The V and J genes are TRBV11-2 and TRBJ2-5; D gene unclear. The CDR3 runs 14 residues. Trimming left V 1 base short and J 9 bases short, with 15 bases between. CDR1 and CDR2 from the germline V gene are SGHAT and FQNNGV. CDR3 region: CASSLGRKREAQYF. CDR3 DNA: TGTGCCAGCAGCTTAGGGCGGAAAAGAGAAGCCCAGTACTTC.